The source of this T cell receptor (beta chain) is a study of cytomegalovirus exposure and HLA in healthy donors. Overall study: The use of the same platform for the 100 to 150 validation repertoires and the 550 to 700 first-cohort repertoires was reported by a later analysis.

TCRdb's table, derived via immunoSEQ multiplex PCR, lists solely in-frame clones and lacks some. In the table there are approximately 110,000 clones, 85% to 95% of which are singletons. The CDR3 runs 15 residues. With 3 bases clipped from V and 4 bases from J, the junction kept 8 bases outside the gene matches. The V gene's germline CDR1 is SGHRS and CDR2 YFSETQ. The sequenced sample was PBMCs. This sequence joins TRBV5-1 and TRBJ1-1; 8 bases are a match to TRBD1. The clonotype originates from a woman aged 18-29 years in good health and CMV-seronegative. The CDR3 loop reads CASSSTGGMITEAFF. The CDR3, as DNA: TGCGCCAGCAGCTCCACAGGGGGTATGATCACTGAAGCTTTCTTT.